This TCR beta chain was recorded in a study of post-analysis software for immune sequencing data. The CDR3 spans 13 residues. V shed 4 bases and J shed 0 bases, with 9 bases lying between them. CDR1 and CDR2 (germline): SQVTM, ANQGSEA. This clonotype was recorded a few times. As yet, its antigen is unknown. The study's findings and limits: Higher frequency in patients than in controls was seen for about five TRBV segments, with TRBV5-6, TRBV5-1 and TRBV20-1 among them. F measure clustering grouped samples strongly by preparation batch.

Prepared TCR beta cDNA libraries contained unique molecular identifiers. In TCRdb, the PCR reads were re-called with MiXCR into one record per CDR3 protein. Among hundreds of thousands of distinct CDR3 sequences, approximately 60% were seen once, and the ten largest hold roughly 10%. Sequenced: blood. The rearrangement links TRBV29-1 to TRBJ1-1; unclear D gene. The origin of this receptor is a girl aged 2 to 9 with multiple sclerosis. In nucleotides, the CDR3 is TGCAGCGTTGCAACCAGGATGAACACTGAAGCTTTCTTT. Translated: CSVATRMNTEAFF.